This TCR beta chain was observed in a study of breast tumors, draining lymph nodes, adjacent tissues. Worth noting for this clonotype: What it binds is not known.

Broader study findings: Tumors had less TCR diversity than lymph nodes, more than nontumor tissue. Most tumor T cells seemingly derive from lymph node, then expand in tumor. Luminal-like breast cancer showed significantly greater tumor-nontumor repertoire similarity than basal-like breast cancer did. Tumor T cell lymph node origin was a supported hypothesis, not proven.

In TCRdb, the multiplex PCR reads were re-called with MiXCR into one record per CDR3 protein. The sample comprises over 10,000 distinct CDR3 sequences, around three fifths of which are singletons, and roughly 49% rests with the top ten. The TCR comes from a female donor with breast cancer. Some clones in this sample may be carry-over from other donors' samples. Sequencing was carried out using tumor-adjacent breast tissue.

DNA for the CDR3: TGTGCCAGCAGCTCCCGGTCGGGGAGGGGCAGCACGCTAAACTATGGCTACACCTTC. This encodes CASSSRSGRGSTLNYGYTF. V and J are TRBV7-3 and TRBJ1-2; D is perhaps TRBD1 (5 bases). Looked up from germline, CDR1 is SGHTA and CDR2 is FQGTGA. The CDR3 extends over 19 amino acids. Trimming cost V 4 bases and J 2 bases, with 26 bases left between them.